This TCR beta chain derives from a study of blood T cells in healthy people across ages. Study-wide results and limits: Older age coincided with a roughly linear decline in TCR beta diversity per million T cells.

At least 6 micrograms of total RNA were extracted per sample. A J-beta primer mix and a sample-barcoded 5' primer were used in a second PCR of about 7 to 12 cycles. TCRdb processed the 5' RACE reads anew with MiXCR; each CDR3 protein has one entry. The sample gives about 280,000 distinct CDR3 sequences, roughly 29% of which show up once; 25% to 35% is in the top ten. Regarding this clonotype: Its specificity is not known.

In germline, CDR1 is SGHTA, CDR2 FQGNSA. V lost 5 bases to trimming and J lost 2 bases, with 16 bases between them. The length of the CDR3 is 16 residues. The gene calls are TRBV7-2 and TRBJ2-4, with D hard to call. Material: blood. This sequence was found in a woman in her seventies in good health. The CDR3 DNA sequence: TGTGCCAGCAGCCCGGATCCCCTGATAACCAAAAACATTCAGTACTTC. This encodes CASSPDPLITKNIQYF. Full variable domain (rest looked up from reference TRBV7-2 and TRBJ2-4): GAGVSQSPSNKVTEKGKDVELRCDPISGHTALYWYRQSLGQGLEFLIYFQGNSAPDKSGLPSDRFSAERTGGSVSTLTIQRTQQEDSAVYLCASSPDPLITKNIQYFGAGTRLSVL.